This T cell receptor beta chain was sequenced for a study of T cells after yellow fever vaccination (dated by TCRdb to the late 2010s). As for the study more broadly: Libraries from fractions with low cell numbers were prepared with the SMART-Seq v4 Ultra Low Input RNA kit. Bulk TCR alpha and beta repertoires were sequenced longitudinally to track T-cell clones before and after primary and booster YFV17D yellow fever vaccination. The cohort comprised two healthy male donors, one aged 18 to 30 and one aged 30 to 39 years. Blood was collected at multiple timepoints before and after primary and secondary immunization, and bulk PBMC replicates and cell subsets were isolated.

General conclusions and limits of the study: A small share of clonotypes occurred in both CD4 and CD8 compartments, likely arising from convergent recombination. After the booster, most of the clones that had expanded following primary vaccination were detected again (around 97% of CD4 and roughly 90% of CD8), which suggests that memory was broadly maintained. The secondary T-cell response was weaker than the primary response but faster, peaking on day 5 instead of day 15. Computational filtering was needed because FACS-sorted repertoires could contain abundant contaminating clonotypes from the bulk population. Because only a couple of donors were included in the study, the extent to which the findings can be generalized is limited.

Points on this clonotype: Its binding antigen is unknown. No clone much larger than this one lies a single base away; base qualities are absent.

Sequencing used an Illumina NovaSeq 6000. TCR cDNA was made using 5'RACE template switching, a step that added a universal primer site and unique molecular identifiers. cDNA synthesis was primed from both the TCR alpha and TCR beta constant segments. Libraries were amplified in two PCR steps, with sample barcodes and sequencing adapters added in the second step. Sequencing of libraries was performed on Illumina HiSeq 2500 (2x100 bp) or NovaSeq (2x150 bp). Per the original workflow: Demultiplexing of reads and collapsing into UMI consensus sequences were performed with MIGEC, and V(D)J alignment was carried out with MiXCR. Vaccine-responding clonotypes were identified with edgeR using replicate PBMC samples, with FDR below 0.01 and a log2 fold change above 5 up to day 15 being required. Each bulk clonotype received a CD4 or CD8 identity based on whether the sequenced CD4 or CD8 repertoire contained that clonotype at higher abundance. The public reads were reanalyzed by TCRdb: fastp trimming at Q25, MiXCR alignment, in-frame beta chains only. Each entry merges the rows of one CDR3 protein and shows their most common DNA and genes. The V and J calls and clone size come from TCRdb's table, not from the authors' own analysis. Present in this sample are 400,000 or so distinct CDR3 sequences, about 17% of which were seen just once. The top ten clones comprise roughly a sixth of the sample.

The sample's treatment or condition label, decoded: live attenuated yellow fever vaccine strain. At each blood-draw timepoint, two biological replicates of bulk PBMCs were collected. PBMCs were isolated from peripheral blood using a standard Ficoll-Paque protocol. TriZol was used to extract RNA from bulk PBMCs, from CD4 and CD8 fractions, and from dextramer-positive and dextramer-negative fractions. Sequenced material: PBMCs, taken before the yellow fever booster vaccination. The TCR was taken from a man aged 18 to 29 who received the YFV17D yellow fever vaccine.

The encoded CDR3 is CASNGGEAANEKLFF. The nucleotide sequence reads as follows: TGTGCCAGCAATGGGGGGGAGGCGGCTAATGAAAAACTGTTTTTT. This receptor chain uses TRBV7-2 and TRBJ1-4; the best D guess is TRBD1, with 5 bases matching. In the germline V gene, CDR1 corresponds to SGHTA and CDR2 to FQGNSA. The CDR3 numbers 15 residues from cysteine through phenylalanine. Left in the record is the CDR3 DNA by itself, 45 bases read in frame from the first base. Relative to germline, V is 7 bases shorter and J is 3 bases shorter, with 15 bases between their ends.